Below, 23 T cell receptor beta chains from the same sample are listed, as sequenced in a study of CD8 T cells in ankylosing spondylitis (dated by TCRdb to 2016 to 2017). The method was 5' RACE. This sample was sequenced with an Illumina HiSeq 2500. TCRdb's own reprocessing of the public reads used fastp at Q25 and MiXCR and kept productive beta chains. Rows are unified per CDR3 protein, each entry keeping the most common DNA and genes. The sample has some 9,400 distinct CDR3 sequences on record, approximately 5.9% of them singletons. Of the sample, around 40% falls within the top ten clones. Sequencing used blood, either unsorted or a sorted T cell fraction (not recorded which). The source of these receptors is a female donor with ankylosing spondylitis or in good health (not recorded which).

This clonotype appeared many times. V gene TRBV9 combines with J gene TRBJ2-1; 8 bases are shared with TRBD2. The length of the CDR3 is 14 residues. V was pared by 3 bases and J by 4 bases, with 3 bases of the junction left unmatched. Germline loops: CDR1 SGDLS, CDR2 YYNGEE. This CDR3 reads CASSGKRGYNEQFF. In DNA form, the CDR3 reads TGTGCCAGCAGCGGAAAGCGGGGGTACAATGAGCAGTTCTTC.

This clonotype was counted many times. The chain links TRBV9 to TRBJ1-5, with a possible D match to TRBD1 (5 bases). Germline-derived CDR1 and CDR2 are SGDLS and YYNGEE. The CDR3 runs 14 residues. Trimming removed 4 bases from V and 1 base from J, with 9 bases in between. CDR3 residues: CASSPGTSNQPQHF. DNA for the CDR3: TGTGCCAGCAGCCCTGGGACGAGCAATCAGCCCCAGCATTTT.

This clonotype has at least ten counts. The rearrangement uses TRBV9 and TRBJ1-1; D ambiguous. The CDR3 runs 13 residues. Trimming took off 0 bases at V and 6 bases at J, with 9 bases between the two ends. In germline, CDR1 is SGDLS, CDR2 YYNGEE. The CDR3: CASSVGGSAEAFF. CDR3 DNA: TGTGCCAGCAGCGTAGGAGGGAGCGCTGAAGCTTTCTTT.

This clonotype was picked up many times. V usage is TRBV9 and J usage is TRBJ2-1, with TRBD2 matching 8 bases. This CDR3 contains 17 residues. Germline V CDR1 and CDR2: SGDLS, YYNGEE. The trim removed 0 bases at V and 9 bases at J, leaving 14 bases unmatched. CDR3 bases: TGTGCCAGCAGCGTAGCTGGAACTAGCGGCCCACTCCGTGAGCAGTTCTTC. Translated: CASSVAGTSGPLREQFF. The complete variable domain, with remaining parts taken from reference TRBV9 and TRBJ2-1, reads DSGVTQTPKHLITATGQRVTLRCSPRSGDLSVYWYQQSLDQGLQFLIQYYNGEERAKGNILERFSAQQFPDLHSELNLSSLELGDSALYFCASSVAGTSGPLREQFFGPGTRLTVL.

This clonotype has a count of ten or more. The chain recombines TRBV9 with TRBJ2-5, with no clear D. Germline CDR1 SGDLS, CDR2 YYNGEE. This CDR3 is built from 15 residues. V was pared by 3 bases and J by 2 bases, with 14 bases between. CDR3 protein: CASSAARTGQETQYF. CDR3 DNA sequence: TGTGCCAGCAGCGCCGCCCGGACCGGACAAGAGACCCAGTACTTC.

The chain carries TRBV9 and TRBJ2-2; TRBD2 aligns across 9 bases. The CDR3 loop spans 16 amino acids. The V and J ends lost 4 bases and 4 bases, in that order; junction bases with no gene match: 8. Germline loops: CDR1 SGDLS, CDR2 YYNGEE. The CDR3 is CASSPPVSGGTGELFF. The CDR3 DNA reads TGTGCCAGCAGCCCCCCGGTTAGCGGGGGCACCGGGGAGCTGTTTTTT. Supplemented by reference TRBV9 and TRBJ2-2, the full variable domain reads DSGVTQTPKHLITATGQRVTLRCSPRSGDLSVYWYQQSLDQGLQFLIQYYNGEERAKGNILERFSAQQFPDLHSELNLSSLELGDSALYFCASSPPVSGGTGELFFGEGSRLTVL.

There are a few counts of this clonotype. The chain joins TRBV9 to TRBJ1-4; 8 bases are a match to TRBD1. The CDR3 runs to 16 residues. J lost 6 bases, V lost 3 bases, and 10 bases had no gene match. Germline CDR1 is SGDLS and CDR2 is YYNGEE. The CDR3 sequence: CASSDSATGAYEKLFF. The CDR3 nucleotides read TGTGCCAGCAGCGACTCGGCGACAGGGGCTTATGAAAAACTGTTTTTT.

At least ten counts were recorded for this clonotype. CDR3 amino acids: CASSVKAGPSNYGYTF. Written as DNA, the CDR3 is TGTGCCAGCAGCGTAAAGGCAGGGCCCTCTAACTATGGCTACACCTTC. The chain employs TRBV9 and TRBJ1-2; D might be TRBD1 (5 bases). Germline V gene data show CDR1 as SGDLS and CDR2 as YYNGEE. This CDR3 is 16 amino acids long. V was pared by 1 base and J by 0 bases, with 13 bases between.

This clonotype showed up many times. CDR3 DNA sequence: TGTGCCAGCAGCCTCAGACTAGGAGGGGTCACAGATACGCAGTATTTT. Its translation: CASSLRLGGVTDTQYF. The V call is TRBV9, the J call TRBJ2-3; weak D call: TRBD2 (6 bases). Per the germline V gene, CDR1 is SGDLS and CDR2 is YYNGEE. V was pared by 4 bases and J by 2 bases, with 17 bases between. The CDR3 totals 16 residues.

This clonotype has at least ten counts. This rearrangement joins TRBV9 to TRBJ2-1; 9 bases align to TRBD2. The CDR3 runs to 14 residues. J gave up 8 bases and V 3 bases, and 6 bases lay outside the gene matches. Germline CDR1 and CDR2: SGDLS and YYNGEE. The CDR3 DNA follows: TGTGCCAGCAGCGGTGGGCGGGGGGGCCATGAGCAGTTCTTC. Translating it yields CASSGGRGGHEQFF. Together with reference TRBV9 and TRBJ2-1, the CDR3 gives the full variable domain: DSGVTQTPKHLITATGQRVTLRCSPRSGDLSVYWYQQSLDQGLQFLIQYYNGEERAKGNILERFSAQQFPDLHSELNLSSLELGDSALYFCASSGGRGGHEQFFGPGTRLTVL.

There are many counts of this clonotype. The CDR3 reads CASSVGPGVLDEQFF. DNA of the CDR3: TGTGCCAGCAGCGTAGGCCCGGGGGTATTAGATGAGCAGTTCTTC. The chain combines TRBV9 with TRBJ2-1; maybe TRBD2 (6 bases). There are 15 residues in the CDR3. Between the trimmed V and J ends, which lost 0 bases and 8 bases, there was a span of 15 bases. Germline V gives CDR1 SGDLS, CDR2 YYNGEE.

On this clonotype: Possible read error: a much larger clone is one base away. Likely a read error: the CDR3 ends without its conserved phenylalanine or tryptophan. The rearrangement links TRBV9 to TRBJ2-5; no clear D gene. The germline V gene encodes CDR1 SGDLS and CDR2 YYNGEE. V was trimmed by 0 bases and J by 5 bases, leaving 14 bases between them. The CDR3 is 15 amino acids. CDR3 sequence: CASSVAGEEGETQYI. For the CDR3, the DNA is TGTGCCAGCAGCGTAGCTGGGGAAGAAGGGGAGACCCAGTACATC.

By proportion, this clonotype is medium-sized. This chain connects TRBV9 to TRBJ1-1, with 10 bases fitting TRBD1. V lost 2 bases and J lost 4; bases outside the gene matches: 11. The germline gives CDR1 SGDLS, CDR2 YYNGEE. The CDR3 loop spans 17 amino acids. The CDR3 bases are TGTGCCAGCAGCGTCAGTTGGGACAGGGGAATAAGCACTGAAGCTTTCTTT. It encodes CASSVSWDRGISTEAFF.

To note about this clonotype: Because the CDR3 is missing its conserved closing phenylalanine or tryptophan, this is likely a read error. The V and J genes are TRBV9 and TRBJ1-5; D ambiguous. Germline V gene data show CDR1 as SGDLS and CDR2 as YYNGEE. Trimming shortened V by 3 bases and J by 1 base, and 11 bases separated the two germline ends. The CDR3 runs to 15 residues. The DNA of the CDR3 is TGTGCCAGCAGCGCCGGACGGTCGAGCAATCAGCCCCAGCATGTT. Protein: CASSAGRSSNQPQHV.

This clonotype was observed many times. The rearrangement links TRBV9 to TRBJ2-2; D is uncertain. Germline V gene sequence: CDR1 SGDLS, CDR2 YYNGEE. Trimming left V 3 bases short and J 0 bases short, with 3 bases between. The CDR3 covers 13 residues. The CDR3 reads CASSDSNTGELFF. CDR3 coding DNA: TGTGCCAGCAGCGATTCGAACACCGGGGAGCTGTTTTTT.

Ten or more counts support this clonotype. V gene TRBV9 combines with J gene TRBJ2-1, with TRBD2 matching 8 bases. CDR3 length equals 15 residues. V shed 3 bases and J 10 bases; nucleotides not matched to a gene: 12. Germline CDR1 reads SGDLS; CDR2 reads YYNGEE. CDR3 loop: CASSAAREGPREQFF. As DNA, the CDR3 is TGTGCCAGCAGCGCCGCTCGGGAGGGCCCTCGCGAGCAGTTCTTC.

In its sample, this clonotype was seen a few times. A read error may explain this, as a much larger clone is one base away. This CDR3 is CASSATDNEQFF. CDR3 DNA sequence: TGTGCCAGCAGCGCCACCGACAATGAGCAGTTCTTC. The gene calls are TRBV9 and TRBJ2-1; D uncertain. V lost 3 bases, J lost 5 bases, and 6 bases lay in between. The CDR3 covers 12 residues. The V gene's germline CDR1 is SGDLS and CDR2 YYNGEE.

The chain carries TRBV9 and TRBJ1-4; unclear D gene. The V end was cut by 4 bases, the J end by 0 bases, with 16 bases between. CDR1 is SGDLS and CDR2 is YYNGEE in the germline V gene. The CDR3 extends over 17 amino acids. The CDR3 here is CASSPHGGSATNEKLFF. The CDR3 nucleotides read TGTGCCAGCAGCCCCCACGGCGGTTCTGCAACTAATGAAAAACTGTTTTTT.

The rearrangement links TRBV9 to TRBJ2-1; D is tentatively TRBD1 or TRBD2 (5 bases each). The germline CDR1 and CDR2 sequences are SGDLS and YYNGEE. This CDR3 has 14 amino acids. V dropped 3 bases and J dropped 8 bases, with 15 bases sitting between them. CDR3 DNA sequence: TGTGCCAGCAGCGCGAGAGGGGTGCGGGATGAGCAGTTCTTC. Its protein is CASSARGVRDEQFF.

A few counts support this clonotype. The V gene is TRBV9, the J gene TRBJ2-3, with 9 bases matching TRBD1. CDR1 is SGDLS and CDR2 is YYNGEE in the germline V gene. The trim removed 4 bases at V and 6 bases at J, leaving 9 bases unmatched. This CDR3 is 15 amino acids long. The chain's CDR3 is CASSPDRDRADTQYF. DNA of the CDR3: TGTGCCAGCAGCCCCGACCGGGACAGGGCGGATACGCAGTATTTT. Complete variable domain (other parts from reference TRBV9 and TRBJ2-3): DSGVTQTPKHLITATGQRVTLRCSPRSGDLSVYWYQQSLDQGLQFLIQYYNGEERAKGNILERFSAQQFPDLHSELNLSSLELGDSALYFCASSPDRDRADTQYFGPGTRLTVL.

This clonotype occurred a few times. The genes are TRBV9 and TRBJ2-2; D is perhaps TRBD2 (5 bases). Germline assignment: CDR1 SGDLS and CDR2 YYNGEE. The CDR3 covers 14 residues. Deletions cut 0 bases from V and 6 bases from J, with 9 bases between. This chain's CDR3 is CASSVAPGSGELFF. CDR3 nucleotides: TGTGCCAGCAGCGTAGCACCGGGGTCCGGGGAGCTGTTTTTT.

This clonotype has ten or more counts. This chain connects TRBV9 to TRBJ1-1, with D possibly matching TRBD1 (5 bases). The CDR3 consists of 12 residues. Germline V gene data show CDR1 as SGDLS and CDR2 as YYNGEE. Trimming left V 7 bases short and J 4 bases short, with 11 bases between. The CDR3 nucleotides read TGTGCCAGCCGGGGGGTGGGCACTGAAGCTTTCTTT. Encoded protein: CASRGVGTEAFF.

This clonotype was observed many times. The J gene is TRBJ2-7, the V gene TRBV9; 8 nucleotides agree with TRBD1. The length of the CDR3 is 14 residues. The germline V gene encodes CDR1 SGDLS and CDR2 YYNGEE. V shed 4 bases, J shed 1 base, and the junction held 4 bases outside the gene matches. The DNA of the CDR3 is TGTGCCAGCAGCTTAGGGACAGGATCCTACGAGCAGTACTTC. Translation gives CASSLGTGSYEQYF.